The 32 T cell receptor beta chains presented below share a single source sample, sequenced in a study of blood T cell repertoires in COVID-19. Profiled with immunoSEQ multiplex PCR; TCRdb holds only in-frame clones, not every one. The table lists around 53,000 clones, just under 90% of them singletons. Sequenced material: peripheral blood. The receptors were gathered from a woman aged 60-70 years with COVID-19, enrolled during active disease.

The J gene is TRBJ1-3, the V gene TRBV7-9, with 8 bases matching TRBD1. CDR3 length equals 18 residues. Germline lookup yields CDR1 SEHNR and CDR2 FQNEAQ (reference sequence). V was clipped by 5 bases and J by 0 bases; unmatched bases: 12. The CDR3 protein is CASSTLGQGALSGNTIYF. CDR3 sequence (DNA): TGTGCCAGCAGCACACTAGGACAGGGAGCCCTCTCTGGAAACACCATATATTTT.

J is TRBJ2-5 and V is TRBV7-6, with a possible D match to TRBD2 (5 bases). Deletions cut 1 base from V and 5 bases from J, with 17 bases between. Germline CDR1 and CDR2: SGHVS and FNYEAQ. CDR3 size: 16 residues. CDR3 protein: CASSLVGETLPETQYF. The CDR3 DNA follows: TGTGCCAGCAGCTTAGTTGGGGAGACCCTGCCGGAGACCCAGTACTTC.

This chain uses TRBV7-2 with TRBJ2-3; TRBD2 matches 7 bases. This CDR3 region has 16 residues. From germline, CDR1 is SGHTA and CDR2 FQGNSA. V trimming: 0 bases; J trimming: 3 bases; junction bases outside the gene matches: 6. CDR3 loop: CASSLAASGRTDTQYF. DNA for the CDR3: TGTGCCAGCAGCTTAGCGGCTAGCGGACGGACAGATACGCAGTATTTT.

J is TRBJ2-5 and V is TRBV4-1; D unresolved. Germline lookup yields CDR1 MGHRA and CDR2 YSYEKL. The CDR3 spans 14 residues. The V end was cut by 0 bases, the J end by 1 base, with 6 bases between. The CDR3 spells CASSQDFSQETQYF. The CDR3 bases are TGCGCCAGCAGCCAAGACTTCAGCCAAGAGACCCAGTACTTC.

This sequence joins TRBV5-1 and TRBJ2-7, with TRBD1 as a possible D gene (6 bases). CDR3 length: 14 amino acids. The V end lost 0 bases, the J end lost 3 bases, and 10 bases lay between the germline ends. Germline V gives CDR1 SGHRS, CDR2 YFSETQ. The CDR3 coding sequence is TGCGCCAGCAGCTTGGAATGGGACAACTACGAGCAGTACTTC. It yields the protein CASSLEWDNYEQYF.

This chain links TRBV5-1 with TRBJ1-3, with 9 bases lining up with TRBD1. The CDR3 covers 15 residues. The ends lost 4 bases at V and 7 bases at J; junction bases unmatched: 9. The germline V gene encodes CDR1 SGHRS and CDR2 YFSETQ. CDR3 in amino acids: CASSDRTGVGNTIYF. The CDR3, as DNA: TGCGCCAGCAGCGATCGGACAGGGGTAGGGAACACCATATATTTT.

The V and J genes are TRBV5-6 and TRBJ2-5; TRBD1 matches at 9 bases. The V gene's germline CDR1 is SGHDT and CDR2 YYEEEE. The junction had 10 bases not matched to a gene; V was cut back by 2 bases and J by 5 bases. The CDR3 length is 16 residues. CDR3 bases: TGTGCCAGCAGCTTACCGGGACAGGGTGGTTTGGAGACCCAGTACTTC. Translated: CASSLPGQGGLETQYF.

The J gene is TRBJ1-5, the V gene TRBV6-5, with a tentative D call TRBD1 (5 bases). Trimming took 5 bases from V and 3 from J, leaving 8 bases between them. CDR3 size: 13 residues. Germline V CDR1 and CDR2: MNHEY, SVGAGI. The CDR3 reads CASSQTANQPQHF. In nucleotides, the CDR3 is TGTGCCAGCAGTCAGACAGCCAATCAGCCCCAGCATTTT.

CDR3 nucleotide sequence: TGTGCCTGGAGTGTATGGGACAGGGCCTACGAGCAGTACTTC. Translation: CAWSVWDRAYEQYF. The chain joins TRBV30 to TRBJ2-7, with TRBD1 identical over 9 bases. CDR3 length: 14 residues. Germline values: CDR1 GTSNPN, CDR2 SVGIG (reference sequence). The V segment lost 0 bases and the J segment 2 bases; nucleotides outside the gene matches: 2.

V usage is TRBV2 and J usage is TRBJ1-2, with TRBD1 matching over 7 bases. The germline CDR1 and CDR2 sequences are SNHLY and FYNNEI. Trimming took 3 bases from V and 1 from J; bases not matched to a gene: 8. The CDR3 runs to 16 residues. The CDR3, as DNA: TGTGCCAGCAGTGATAGGTCGGGACAGAGTAACTATGGCTACACCTTC. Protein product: CASSDRSGQSNYGYTF.

The CDR3 here is CATSDPRKPGNQPQHF. CDR3 coding DNA: TGTGCCACCAGTGATCCAAGAAAACCAGGCAATCAGCCCCAGCATTTT. The chain uses TRBV24-1 and TRBJ1-5; D ambiguous. This CDR3 spans 16 amino acids. Per germline, CDR1 KGHDR and CDR2 SFDVKD. Trimming left V 3 bases short and J 2 bases short, with 13 bases between.

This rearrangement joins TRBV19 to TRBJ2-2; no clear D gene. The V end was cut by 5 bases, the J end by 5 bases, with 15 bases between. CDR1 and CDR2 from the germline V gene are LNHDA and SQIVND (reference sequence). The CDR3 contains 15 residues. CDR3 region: CASSPSSRNTGELFF. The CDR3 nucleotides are TGTGCCAGTAGTCCCTCCTCGAGGAATACCGGGGAGCTGTTTTTT.

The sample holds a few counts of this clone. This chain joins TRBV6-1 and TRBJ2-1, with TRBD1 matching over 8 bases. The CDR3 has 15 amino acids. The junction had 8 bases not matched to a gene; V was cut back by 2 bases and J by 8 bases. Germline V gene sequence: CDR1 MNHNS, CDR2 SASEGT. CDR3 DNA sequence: TGTGCCAGCAGTGAACAGGGGGCCTTACCGGATGAGCAGTTCTTC. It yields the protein CASSEQGALPDEQFF.

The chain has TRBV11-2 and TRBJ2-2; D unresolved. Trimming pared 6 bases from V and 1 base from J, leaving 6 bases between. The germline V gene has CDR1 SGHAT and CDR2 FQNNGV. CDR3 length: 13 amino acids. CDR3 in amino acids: CASSFRNTGELFF. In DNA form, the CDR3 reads TGTGCCAGCAGTTTCAGGAACACCGGGGAGCTGTTTTTT.

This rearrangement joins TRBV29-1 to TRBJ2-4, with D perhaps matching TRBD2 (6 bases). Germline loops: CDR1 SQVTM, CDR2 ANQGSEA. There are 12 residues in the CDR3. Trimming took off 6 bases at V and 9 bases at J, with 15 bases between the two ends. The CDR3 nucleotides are TGCAGCGTCTCGGGGGACGAGCGCATTCAGTACTTC. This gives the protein CSVSGDERIQYF.

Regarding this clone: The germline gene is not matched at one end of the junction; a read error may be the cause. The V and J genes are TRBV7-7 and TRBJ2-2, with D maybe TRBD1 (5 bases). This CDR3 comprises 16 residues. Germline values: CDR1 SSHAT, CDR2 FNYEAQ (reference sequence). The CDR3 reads CASSLVFRANTGELFF. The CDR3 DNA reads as TGTGCTAGCAGCTTAGTCTTCAGGGCGAACACCGGGGAGCTGTTTTTT.

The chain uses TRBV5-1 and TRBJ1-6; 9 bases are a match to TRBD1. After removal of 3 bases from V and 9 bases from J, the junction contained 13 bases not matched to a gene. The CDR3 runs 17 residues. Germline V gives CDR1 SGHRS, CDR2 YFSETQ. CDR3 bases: TGCGCCAGCAGCTCCCTTATGGGCGGACAGGGGATTTCACCCCTCCACTTT. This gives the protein CASSSLMGGQGISPLHF.

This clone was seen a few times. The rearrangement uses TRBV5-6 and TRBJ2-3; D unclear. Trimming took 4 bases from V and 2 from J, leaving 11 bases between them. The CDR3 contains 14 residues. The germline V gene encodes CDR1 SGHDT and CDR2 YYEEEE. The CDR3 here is CASSVRLNTDTQYF. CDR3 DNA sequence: TGTGCCAGCAGCGTAAGACTGAACACAGATACGCAGTATTTT.

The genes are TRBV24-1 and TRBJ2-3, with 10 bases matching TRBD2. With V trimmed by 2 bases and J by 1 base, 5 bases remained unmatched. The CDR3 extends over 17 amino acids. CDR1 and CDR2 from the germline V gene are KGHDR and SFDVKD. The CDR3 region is CATSDWGGTSGTDTQYF. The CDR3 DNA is TGTGCCACCAGTGATTGGGGCGGGACTAGCGGCACAGATACGCAGTATTTT.

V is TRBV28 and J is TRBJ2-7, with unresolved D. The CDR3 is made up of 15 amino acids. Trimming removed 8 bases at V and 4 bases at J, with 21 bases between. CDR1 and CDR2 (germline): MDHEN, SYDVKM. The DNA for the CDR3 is TGTGCCAGCGCTAAGCGAGGCGGAGTAGGTTACGAGCAGTACTTC. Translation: CASAKRGGVGYEQYF.

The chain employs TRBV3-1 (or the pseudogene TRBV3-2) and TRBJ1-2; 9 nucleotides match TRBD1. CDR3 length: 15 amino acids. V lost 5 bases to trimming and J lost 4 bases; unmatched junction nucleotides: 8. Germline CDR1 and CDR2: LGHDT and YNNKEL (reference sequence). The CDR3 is CASSIQGARGYGYTF. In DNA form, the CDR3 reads TGTGCCAGCAGCATACAGGGGGCGCGAGGCTATGGCTACACCTTC.

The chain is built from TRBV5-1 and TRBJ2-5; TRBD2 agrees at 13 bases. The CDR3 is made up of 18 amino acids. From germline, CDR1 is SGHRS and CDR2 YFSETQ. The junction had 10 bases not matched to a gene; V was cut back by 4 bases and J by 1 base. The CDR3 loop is CASSPRLAGGGVQETQYF. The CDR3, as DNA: TGCGCCAGCAGCCCAAGACTAGCGGGAGGTGGGGTCCAAGAGACCCAGTACTTC.

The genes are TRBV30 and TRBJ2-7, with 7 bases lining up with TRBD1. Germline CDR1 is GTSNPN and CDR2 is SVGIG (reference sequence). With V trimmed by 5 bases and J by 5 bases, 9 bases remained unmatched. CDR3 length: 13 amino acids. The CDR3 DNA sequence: TGTGCCTGGCGGAACAGGGGCTACGACGAGCAGTACTTC. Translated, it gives CAWRNRGYDEQYF.

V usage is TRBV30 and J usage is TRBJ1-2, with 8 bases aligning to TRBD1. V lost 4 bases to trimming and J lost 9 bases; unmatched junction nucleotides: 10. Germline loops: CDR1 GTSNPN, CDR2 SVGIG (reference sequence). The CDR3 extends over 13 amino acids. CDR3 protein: CAWNKGQGLSYTF. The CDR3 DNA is TGTGCCTGGAATAAAGGACAGGGTTTAAGCTACACCTTC.

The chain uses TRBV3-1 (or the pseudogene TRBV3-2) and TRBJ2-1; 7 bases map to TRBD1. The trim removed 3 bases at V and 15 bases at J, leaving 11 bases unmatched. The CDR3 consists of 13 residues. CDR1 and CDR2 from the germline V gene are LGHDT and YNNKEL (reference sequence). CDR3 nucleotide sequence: TGTGCCAGCAGCCAGGATACCCGACAGGGAAGGTTCTTC. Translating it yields CASSQDTRQGRFF.

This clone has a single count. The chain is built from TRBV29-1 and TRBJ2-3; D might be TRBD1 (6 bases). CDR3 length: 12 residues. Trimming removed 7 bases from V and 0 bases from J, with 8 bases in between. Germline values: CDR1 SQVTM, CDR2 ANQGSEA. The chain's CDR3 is CSAGQSTDTQYF. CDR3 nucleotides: TGCAGCGCCGGACAGAGCACAGATACGCAGTATTTT.

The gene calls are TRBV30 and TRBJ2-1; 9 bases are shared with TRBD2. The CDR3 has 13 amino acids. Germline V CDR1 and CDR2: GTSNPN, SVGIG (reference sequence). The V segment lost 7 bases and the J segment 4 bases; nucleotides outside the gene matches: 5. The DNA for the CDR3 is TGTGCCTCCATTAGCGGGAGTTACAATGAGCAGTTCTTC. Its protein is CASISGSYNEQFF.

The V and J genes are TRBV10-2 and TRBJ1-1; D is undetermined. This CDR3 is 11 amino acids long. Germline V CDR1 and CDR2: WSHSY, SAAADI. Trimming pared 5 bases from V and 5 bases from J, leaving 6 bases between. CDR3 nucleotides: TGCGCCAGCAGTCGGTTTACTGAAGCTTTCTTT. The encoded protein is CASSRFTEAFF.

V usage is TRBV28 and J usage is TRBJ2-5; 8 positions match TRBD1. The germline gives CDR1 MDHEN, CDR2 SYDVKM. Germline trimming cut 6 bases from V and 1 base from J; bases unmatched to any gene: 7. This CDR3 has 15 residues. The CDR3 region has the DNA TGTGCCAGCAGCCACCTCGGACAGGGCCAAGAGACCCAGTACTTC. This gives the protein CASSHLGQGQETQYF. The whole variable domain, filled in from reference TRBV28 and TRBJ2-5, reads DVKVTQSSRYLVKRTGEKVFLECVQDMDHENMFWYRQDPGLGLRLIYFSYDVKMKEKGDIPEGYSVSREKKERFSLILESASTNQTSMYLCASSHLGQGQETQYFGPGTRLLVL.

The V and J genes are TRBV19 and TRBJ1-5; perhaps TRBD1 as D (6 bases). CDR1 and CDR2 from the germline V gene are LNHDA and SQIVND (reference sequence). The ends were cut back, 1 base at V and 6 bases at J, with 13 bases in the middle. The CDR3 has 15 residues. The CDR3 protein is CASSIGTGSGQPQHF. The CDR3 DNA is TGTGCCAGTAGTATAGGCACAGGGAGTGGTCAGCCCCAGCATTTT.

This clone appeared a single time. CDR3 coding DNA: TGTGCCTGGGGGGGACAGGCGAGCAATCAGCCCCAGCATTTT. Protein sequence: CAWGGQASNQPQHF. The rearrangement links TRBV30 to TRBJ1-5; 8 bases line up with TRBD1. The CDR3 covers 14 residues. Unmatched junction bases numbered 4, after V lost 5 bases and J lost 1 base. Germline assignment: CDR1 GTSNPN and CDR2 SVGIG (reference sequence).

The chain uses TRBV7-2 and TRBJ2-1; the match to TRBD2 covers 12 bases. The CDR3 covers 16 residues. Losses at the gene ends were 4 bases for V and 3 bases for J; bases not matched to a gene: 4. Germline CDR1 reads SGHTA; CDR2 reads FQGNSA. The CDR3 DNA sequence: TGTGCCAGCAGCTACCTAGCGGGAGGGTTCTACAATGAGCAGTTCTTC. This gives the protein CASSYLAGGFYNEQFF.